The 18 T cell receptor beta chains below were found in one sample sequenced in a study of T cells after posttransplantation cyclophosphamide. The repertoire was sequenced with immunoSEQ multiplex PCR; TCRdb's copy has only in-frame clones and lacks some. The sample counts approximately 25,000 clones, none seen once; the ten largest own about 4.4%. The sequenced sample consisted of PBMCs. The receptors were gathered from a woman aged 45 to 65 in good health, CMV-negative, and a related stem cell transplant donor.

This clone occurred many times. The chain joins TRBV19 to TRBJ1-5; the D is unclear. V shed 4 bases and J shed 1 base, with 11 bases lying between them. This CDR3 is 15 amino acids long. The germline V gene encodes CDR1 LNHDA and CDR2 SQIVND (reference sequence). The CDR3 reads CASSTDLGSNQPQHF. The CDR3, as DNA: TGTGCCAGTAGTACCGACCTGGGCAGCAATCAGCCCCAGCATTTT.

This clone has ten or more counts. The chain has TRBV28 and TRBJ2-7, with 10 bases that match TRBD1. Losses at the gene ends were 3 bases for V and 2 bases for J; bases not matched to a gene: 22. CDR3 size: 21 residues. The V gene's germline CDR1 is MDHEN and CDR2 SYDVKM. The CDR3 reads CASSFNPLAGTGAFHPYEQYF. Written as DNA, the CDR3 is TGTGCCAGCAGTTTCAACCCGCTCGCCGGGACAGGGGCTTTCCATCCCTACGAGCAGTACTTC. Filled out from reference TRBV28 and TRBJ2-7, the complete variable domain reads DVKVTQSSRYLVKRTGEKVFLECVQDMDHENMFWYRQDPGLGLRLIYFSYDVKMKEKGDIPEGYSVSREKKERFSLILESASTNQTSMYLCASSFNPLAGTGAFHPYEQYFGPGTRLTVT.

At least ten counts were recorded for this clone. The CDR3 spells CSTGQGQETQYF. In nucleotides, the CDR3 is TGCTCTACCGGACAGGGGCAAGAGACCCAGTACTTC. This chain uses TRBV29-1 with TRBJ2-5, with TRBD1 matching 9 bases. This CDR3 comprises 12 residues. Germline CDR1 SQVTM, CDR2 ANQGSEA.

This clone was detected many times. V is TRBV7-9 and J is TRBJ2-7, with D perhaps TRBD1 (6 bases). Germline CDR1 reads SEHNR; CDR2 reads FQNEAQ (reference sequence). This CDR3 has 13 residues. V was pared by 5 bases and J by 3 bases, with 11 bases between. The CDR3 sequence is CASSPGHSYEQYF. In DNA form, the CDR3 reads TGTGCCAGCAGCCCGGGACACAGCTACGAGCAGTACTTC.

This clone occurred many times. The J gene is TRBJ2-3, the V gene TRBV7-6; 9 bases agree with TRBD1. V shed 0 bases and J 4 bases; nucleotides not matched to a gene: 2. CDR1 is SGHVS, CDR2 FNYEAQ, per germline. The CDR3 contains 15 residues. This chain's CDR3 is CASSLAGQGADTQYF. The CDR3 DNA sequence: TGTGCCAGCAGCTTAGCGGGACAGGGCGCAGATACGCAGTATTTT.

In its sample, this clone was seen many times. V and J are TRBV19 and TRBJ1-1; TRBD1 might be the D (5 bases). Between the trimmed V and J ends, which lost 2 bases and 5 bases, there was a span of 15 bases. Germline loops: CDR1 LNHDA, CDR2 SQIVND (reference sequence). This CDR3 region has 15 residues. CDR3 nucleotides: TGTGCCAGTAGTATACAGGGCGGCGCTGGGACTGAAGCTTTCTTT. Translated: CASSIQGGAGTEAFF.

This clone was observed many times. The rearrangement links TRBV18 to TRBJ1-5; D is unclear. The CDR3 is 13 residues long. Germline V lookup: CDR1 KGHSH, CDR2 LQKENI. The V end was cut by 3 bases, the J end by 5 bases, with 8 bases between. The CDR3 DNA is TGTGCCAGCTCACCCGACAATGATCAGCCCCAGCATTTT. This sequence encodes CASSPDNDQPQHF.

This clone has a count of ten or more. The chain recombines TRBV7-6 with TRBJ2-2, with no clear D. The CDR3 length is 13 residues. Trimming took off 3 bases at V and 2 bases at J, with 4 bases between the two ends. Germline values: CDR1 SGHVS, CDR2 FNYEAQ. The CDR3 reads CASSFLNTGELFF. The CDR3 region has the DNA TGTGCCAGCAGCTTTTTAAACACCGGGGAGCTGTTTTTT.

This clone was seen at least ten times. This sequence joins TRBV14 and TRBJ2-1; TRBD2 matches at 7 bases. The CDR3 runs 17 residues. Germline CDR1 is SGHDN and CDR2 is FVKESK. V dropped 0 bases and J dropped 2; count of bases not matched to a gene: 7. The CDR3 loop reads CASSQDLLSGTYNEQFF. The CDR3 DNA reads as TGTGCCAGCAGCCAAGATCTTTTAAGCGGGACCTACAATGAGCAGTTCTTC.

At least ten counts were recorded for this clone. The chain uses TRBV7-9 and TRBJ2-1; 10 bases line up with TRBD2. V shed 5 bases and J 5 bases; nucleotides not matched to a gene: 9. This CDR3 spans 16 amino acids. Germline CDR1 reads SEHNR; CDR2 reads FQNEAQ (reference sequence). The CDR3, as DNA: TGTGCCAGCAGCCCTTTTGTAGCGGGGGGAGACAATGAGCAGTTCTTC. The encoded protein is CASSPFVAGGDNEQFF.

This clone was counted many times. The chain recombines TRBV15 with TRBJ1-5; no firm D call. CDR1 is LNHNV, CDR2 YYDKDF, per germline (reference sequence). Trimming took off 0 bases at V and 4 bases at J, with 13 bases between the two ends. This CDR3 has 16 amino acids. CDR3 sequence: CATSRDRRGLNQPQHF. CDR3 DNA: TGTGCCACCAGCAGAGATCGTCGCGGGCTTAATCAGCCCCAGCATTTT.

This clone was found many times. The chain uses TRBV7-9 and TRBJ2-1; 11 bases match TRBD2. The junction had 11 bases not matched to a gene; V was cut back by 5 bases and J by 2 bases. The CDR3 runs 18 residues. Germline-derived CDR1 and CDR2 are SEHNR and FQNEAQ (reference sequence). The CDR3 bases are TGTGCCAGCAGCCCTAGGGCTGGGACTAGCGGAACCTACAATGAGCAGTTCTTC. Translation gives CASSPRAGTSGTYNEQFF.

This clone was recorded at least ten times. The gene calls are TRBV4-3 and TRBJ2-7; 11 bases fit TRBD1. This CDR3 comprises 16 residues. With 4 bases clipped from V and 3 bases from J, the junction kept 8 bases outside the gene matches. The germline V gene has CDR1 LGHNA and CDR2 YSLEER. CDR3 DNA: TGCGCCAGCAGCCCCTCGTACGGGACAGGGGGCTACGAGCAGTACTTC. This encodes CASSPSYGTGGYEQYF.

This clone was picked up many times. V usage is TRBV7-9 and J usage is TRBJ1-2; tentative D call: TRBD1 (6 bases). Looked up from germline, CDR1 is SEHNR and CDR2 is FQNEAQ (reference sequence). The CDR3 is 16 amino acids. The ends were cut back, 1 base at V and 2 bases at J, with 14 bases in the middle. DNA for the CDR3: TGTGCCAGCAGCTTAGTTTCAGGGGCGGACAACTATGGCTACACCTTC. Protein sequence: CASSLVSGADNYGYTF.

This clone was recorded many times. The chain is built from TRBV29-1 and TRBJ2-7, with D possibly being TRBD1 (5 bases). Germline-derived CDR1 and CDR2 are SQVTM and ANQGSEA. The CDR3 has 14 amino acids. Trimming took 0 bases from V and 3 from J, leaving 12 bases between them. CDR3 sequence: CSVEDPTGLYEQYF. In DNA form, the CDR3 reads TGCAGCGTTGAAGATCCAACAGGCCTCTACGAGCAGTACTTC.

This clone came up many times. CDR3 in DNA: TGTGCCAGTAGTGCGACAGTTGCAACTAATGAAAAACTGTTTTTT. It specifies CASSATVATNEKLFF. The chain links TRBV19 to TRBJ1-4, with D possibly being TRBD1 (5 bases). The V end was cut by 5 bases, the J end by 0 bases, with 10 bases between. Germline CDR1 is LNHDA and CDR2 is SQIVND (reference sequence). There are 15 residues in the CDR3.

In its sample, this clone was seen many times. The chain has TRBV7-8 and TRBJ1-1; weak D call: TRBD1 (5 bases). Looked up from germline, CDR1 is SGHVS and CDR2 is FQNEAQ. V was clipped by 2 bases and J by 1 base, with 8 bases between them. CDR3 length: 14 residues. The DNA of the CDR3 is TGTGCCAGCAGCTTAAGGACACAGAACACTGAAGCTTTCTTT. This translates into CASSLRTQNTEAFF.

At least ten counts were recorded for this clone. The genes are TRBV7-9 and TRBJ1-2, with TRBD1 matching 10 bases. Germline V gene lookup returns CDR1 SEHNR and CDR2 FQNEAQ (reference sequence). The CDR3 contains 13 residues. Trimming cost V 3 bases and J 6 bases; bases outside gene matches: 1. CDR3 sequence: CASSLTGGDGYTF. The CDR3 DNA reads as TGTGCCAGCAGCTTGACAGGGGGCGATGGCTACACCTTC.